Sequencing of this T cell receptor (beta chain) was carried out in a study of T cell responses to AZD1222 COVID-19 vaccine. About the study: Second doses were pooled across both intervals (about 4 or about 12 weeks).

In its sample, this clone was seen once. What it binds is not known. Germline V gene sequence: CDR1 SGHNT, CDR2 YYREEE (reference sequence). The length of the CDR3 is 13 residues. Between the trimmed V and J ends, which lost 4 bases and 0 bases, there was a span of 6 bases. General study results and limits: The donor cohort was predominantly white British with a female majority, and clonal diversity may have been underestimated. Dominant CD4 TCR responses targeted spike regions 160-218 and 743-854.

The method was immunoSEQ multiplex PCR; TCRdb's version includes in-frame clones alone and lacks a portion of them. In the table there are tens of thousands of clones, more than 70% of which are singletons. Sequencing was performed on peripheral blood, taken on day 0 of AZD1222 vaccination. This TCR came from an adult in good health. The chain employs TRBV5-4 and TRBJ2-3; the D call may be TRBD1 or TRBD2 (5 bases each). CDR3 sequence reads: CASSRDSTDTQYF. CDR3 nucleotides: TGTGCCAGCAGCCGGGACAGCACAGATACGCAGTATTTT.